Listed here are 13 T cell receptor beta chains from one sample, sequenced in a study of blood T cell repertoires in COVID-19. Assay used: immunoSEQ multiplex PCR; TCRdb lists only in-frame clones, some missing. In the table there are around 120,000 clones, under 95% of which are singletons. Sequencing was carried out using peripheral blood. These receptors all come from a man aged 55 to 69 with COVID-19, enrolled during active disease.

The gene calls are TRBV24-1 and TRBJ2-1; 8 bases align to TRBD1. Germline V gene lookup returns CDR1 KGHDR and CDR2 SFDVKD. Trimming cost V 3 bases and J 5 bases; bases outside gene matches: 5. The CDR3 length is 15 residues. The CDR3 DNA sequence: TGTGCCACCAGTGATCGAGACAGGGGTGACAATGAGCAGTTCTTC. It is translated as CATSDRDRGDNEQFF.

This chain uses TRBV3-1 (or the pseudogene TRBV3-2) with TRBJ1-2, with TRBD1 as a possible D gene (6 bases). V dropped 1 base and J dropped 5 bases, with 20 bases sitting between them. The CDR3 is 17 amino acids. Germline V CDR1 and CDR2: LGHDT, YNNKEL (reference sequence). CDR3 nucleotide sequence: TGTGCCAGCAGCCAAGGGAAGGACAGTGCCCGTAGGTATGGCTACACCTTC. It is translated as CASSQGKDSARRYGYTF.

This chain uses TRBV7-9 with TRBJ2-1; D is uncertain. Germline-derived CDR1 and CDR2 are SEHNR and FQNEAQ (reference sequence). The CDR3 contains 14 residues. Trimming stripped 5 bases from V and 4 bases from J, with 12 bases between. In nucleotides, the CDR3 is TGTGCCAGCAGCCTCACTGACGGGTACAATGAGCAGTTCTTC. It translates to CASSLTDGYNEQFF.

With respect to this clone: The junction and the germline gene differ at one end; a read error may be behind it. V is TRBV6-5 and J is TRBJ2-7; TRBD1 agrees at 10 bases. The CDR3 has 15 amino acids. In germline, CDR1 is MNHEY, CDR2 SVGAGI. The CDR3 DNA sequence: TGTGCCAGCAGCCGACCGGGACAGGGGTATTACGGGCAGTACTTC. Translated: CASSRPGQGYYGQYF.

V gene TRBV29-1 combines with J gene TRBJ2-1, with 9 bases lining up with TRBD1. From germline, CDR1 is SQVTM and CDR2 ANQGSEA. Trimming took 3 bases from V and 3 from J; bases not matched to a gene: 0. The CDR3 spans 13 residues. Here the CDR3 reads CSVEGQGYNEQFF. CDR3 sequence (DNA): TGCAGCGTTGAGGGACAGGGCTACAATGAGCAGTTCTTC.

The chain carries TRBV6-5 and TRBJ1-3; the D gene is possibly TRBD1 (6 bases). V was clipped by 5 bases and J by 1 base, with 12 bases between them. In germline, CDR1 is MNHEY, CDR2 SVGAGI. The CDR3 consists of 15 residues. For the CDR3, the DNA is TGTGCCAGCAGTCCCTACAGGGTTTCTGGAAACACCATATATTTT. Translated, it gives CASSPYRVSGNTIYF.

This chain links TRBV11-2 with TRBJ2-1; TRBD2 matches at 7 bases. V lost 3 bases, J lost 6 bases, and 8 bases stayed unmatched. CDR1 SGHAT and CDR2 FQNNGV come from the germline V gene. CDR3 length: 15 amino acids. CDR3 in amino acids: CASSFSGMAVNEQFF. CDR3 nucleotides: TGTGCCAGCAGCTTCAGCGGGATGGCTGTCAATGAGCAGTTCTTC.

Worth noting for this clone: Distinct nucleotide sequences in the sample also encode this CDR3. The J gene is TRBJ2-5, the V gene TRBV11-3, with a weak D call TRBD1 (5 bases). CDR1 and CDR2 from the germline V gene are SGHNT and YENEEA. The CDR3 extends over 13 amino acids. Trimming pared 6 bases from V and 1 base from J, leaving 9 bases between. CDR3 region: CASSRDSQETQYF. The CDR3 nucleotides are TGTGCCAGCAGTCGCGACAGCCAAGAGACCCAGTACTTC.

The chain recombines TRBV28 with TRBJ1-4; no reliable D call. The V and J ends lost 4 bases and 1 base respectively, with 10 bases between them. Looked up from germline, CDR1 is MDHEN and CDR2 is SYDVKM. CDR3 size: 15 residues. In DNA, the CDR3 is TGTGCCAGCAGTTCGTTCGAGAGAACTAATGAAAAACTGTTTTTT. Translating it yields CASSSFERTNEKLFF.

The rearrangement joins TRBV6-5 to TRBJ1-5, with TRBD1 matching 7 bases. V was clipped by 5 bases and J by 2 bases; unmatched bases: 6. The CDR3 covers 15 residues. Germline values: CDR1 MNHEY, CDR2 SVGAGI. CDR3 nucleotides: TGTGCCAGCAGTACCCAGGGGGTGCGCAATCAGCCCCAGCATTTT. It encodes CASSTQGVRNQPQHF.

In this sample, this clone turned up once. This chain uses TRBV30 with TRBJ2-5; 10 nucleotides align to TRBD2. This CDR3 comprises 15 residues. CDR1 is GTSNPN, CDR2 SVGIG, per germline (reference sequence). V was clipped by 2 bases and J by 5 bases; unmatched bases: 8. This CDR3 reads CAWSRSSGSRETQYF. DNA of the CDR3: TGTGCCTGGAGTAGGTCTAGCGGGAGTAGGGAGACCCAGTACTTC.

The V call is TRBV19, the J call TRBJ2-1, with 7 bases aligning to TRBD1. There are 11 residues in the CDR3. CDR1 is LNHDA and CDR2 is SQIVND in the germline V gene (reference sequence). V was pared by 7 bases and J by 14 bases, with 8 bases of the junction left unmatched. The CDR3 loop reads CASNEGAGKFF. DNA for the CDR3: TGTGCCAGTAATGAGGGGGCAGGGAAGTTCTTC.

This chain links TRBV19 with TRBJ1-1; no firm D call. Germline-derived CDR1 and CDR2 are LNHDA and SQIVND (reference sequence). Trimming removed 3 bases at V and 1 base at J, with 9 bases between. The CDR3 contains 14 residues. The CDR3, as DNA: TGTGCCAGTAGTATCTCACAGTCGAACACTGAAGCTTTCTTT. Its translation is CASSISQSNTEAFF.